This T cell receptor beta chain was captured by sequencing in a study of blood T cell repertoires in COVID-19. This clone was recorded once. Generated by immunoSEQ multiplex PCR, the TCRdb table keeps only in-frame clones and is missing some. The data hold about 310,000 clones, with about 90% observed a single time. The V gene's germline CDR1 is SGHNT and CDR2 YYREEE (reference sequence). This CDR3 region has 12 residues. Trimming removed 0 bases from V and 9 bases from J, with 7 bases in between. The sequence derives from a woman aged 25 to 39 who had recovered from COVID-19. Sequences were obtained from PBMCs or T cells enriched from blood (not recorded which). This chain links TRBV5-4 with TRBJ1-3; D remains unclear. This CDR3 reads CASSLDSGTIYF. The CDR3 coding sequence is TGTGCCAGCAGCTTGGATTCGGGCACCATATATTTT.